This T cell receptor beta chain is from a study of response to subunit inactivated influenza vaccine (dated by TCRdb to the late 2010s). In the study overall: Deep quantitative profiling of the T cell receptor repertoire was used in the study to follow responses to a trivalent subunit inactivated influenza vaccine.

This clonotype was counted between two and nine times. Which antigen it targets is not known. Base qualities were left out, and no much larger clone turns up one base away. Overall results and qualifications from the work: According to the authors, only a limited number of new T cells may be recruited by each seasonal influenza vaccination.

Library preparation used RT-PCR. Reads for this sample came from an Illumina HiSeq 2500. TCRdb reworked the public reads: Q25 trimming with fastp, MiXCR clone assembly, productive beta chains retained. Here each entry gathers all rows of one CDR3 protein and keeps the most common genes and DNA. Across this sample there are 500,000 to 600,000 distinct CDR3 sequences, with roughly 10% seen only once. About 10% of the sample is in the top ten clones. V is pared back by 4 bases and J by 2 bases, with 12 bases lying between the germline termini. From the cysteine up to the phenylalanine, the CDR3 has a length of 14 residues. Just the 42-base CDR3 DNA is kept, in frame starting at base 1.

The sequence joins TRBV12-3 or TRBV12-4 to TRBJ2-7, with TRBD1 as a weak D call on 6 bases. This clonotype was obtained from a man in his forties or fifties who received an inactivated influenza vaccine. Donor details come from another sample of the same person, matched by shared clones. This specimen consisted of PBMCs from blood, obtained on the day of vaccination. The CDR3 reads CASSSGQFTYEQYF. The nucleotide sequence reads as follows: TGTGCCAGCAGTTCCGGACAGTTCACCTACGAGCAGTACTTC.